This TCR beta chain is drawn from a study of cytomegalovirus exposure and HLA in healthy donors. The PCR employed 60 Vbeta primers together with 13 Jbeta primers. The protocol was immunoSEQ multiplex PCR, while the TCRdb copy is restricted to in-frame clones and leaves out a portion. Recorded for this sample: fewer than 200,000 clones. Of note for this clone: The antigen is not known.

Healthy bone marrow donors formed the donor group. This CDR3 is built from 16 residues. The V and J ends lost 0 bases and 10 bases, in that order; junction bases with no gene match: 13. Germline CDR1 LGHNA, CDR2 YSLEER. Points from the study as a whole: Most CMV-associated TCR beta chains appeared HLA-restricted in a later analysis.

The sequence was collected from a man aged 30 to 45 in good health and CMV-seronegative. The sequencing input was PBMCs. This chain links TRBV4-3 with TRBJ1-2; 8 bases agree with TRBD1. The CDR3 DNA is TGCGCCAGCAGCCAAGAATTGAGGGCAAGGACAGGGACCTACACCTTC. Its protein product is CASSQELRARTGTYTF.